This TCR beta chain was profiled in a study of shared clonotypes between healthy human individuals. Across the study: Donors, aged 18 to 49, were a couple of women and a few men. The plates for each donor numbered three CD4 naive, three CD4 memory, two CD8 naive and one CD8 memory.

In the case of this clone: What it binds is unknown. Additional DNA sequences in this sample encode the identical CDR3.

Overall study results and limits: The expectation was that sequencing depth would affect clonotype sharing among donors. When naive CD4 clonotypes were compared across four donors, approximately 4.9% were shared.

Produced via immunoSEQ multiplex PCR; TCRdb's table is partial and in-frame only. The repertoire holds 1.4 million or so clones, approximately 98.5% seen once, with 0.36% in the top ten. The germline CDR1 and CDR2 sequences are SEHNR and FQNEAQ (reference sequence). V was cut by 5 bases and J by 4 bases, with 6 bases left in between. The length of the CDR3 is 11 residues. The clonotype originates from a man aged 25-45 years in good health. Sequencing input: naive CD4+ T cells sorted from blood. Specified subset: CD45RA+ positively selected. The gene calls are TRBV7-9 and TRBJ2-7; D not certain. The CDR3 nucleotides read TGTGCCAGCAGCGCCCAATACGAGCAGTACTTC. It codes for CASSAQYEQYF.